Shown below are 27 T cell receptor beta chains from a single sample sequenced in a study of blood T cell repertoires in COVID-19. Here immunoSEQ multiplex PCR was the method, and the copy in TCRdb shows in-frame clones only, minus some. The table includes approximately 160,000 clones, 76% detected once. Sequencing was carried out using peripheral blood. These receptors originate from a woman older than 75 with acute or convalescent COVID-19.

The chain has TRBV18 and TRBJ2-2, with D perhaps matching TRBD1 (6 bases). From germline, CDR1 is KGHSH and CDR2 LQKENI. With 0 bases removed from V and 5 bases from J, the gap between germline ends came to 16 bases. This CDR3 comprises 17 residues. The CDR3 loop is CASSPPTGMGGTGELFF. The DNA for the CDR3 is TGTGCCAGCTCACCACCTACAGGGATGGGTGGAACCGGGGAGCTGTTTTTT.

The rearrangement uses TRBV29-1 and TRBJ1-1, with 9 nucleotides matching TRBD1. Trimming at V came to 0 bases and at J to 9 bases, leaving 2 bases not matched to a gene. Germline CDR1 and CDR2: SQVTM and ANQGSEA. CDR3 size: 12 residues. CDR3 in DNA: TGCAGCGTTGAAGACTACAGGGGGCAAGCTTTCTTT. Its protein is CSVEDYRGQAFF. The whole variable domain, filled in from reference TRBV29-1 and TRBJ1-1, reads SAVISQKPSRDICQRGTSLTIQCQVDSQVTMMFWYRQQPGQSLTLIATANQGSEATYESGFVIDKFPISRPNLTFSTLTVSNMSPEDSSIYLCSVEDYRGQAFFGQGTRLTVV.

This chain uses TRBV7-2 with TRBJ1-5; the D gene is possibly TRBD1 (6 bases). V lost 1 base and J 4 bases, leaving 8 bases between the germline ends. Germline-derived CDR1 and CDR2 are SGHTA and FQGNSA. This CDR3 region has 14 residues. CDR3 in amino acids: CASSLEGGNQPQHF. DNA for the CDR3: TGTGCCAGCAGCTTAGAAGGGGGTAATCAGCCCCAGCATTTT.

This clone was counted only a few times. The chain carries TRBV6-6 and TRBJ1-1, with a weak D call TRBD1 (5 bases). The CDR3 totals 14 residues. The V end was cut by 7 bases, the J end by 0 bases, with 12 bases between. Germline CDR1 MNHNY, CDR2 SVGAGI (reference sequence). CDR3 sequence reads: CASKTTGLNTEAFF. The CDR3 coding sequence is TGTGCCAGCAAAACCACAGGCCTGAACACTGAAGCTTTCTTT.

This clone has just one count. The V call is TRBV4-2, the J call TRBJ1-4; a possible D gene is TRBD1 (5 bases). Germline CDR1 reads LGHNA; CDR2 reads YNFKEQ. Trimming removed 1 base from V and 0 bases from J, with 9 bases in between. The CDR3 extends over 16 amino acids. As DNA, the CDR3 is TGTGCCAGCAGCCAAGTCGACAGAGCAACTAATGAAAAACTGTTTTTT. Amino acid sequence: CASSQVDRATNEKLFF.

The rearrangement joins TRBV19 to TRBJ2-2, with 8 nucleotides matching TRBD1. The CDR3 has 15 amino acids. The germline V gene has CDR1 LNHDA and CDR2 SQIVND (reference sequence). V dropped 6 bases and J dropped 2; count of bases not matched to a gene: 5. The CDR3 DNA reads as TGTGCCAGTAGAGACAGGGGCATAAACACCGGGGAGCTGTTTTTT. It specifies CASRDRGINTGELFF. Supplemented by reference TRBV19 and TRBJ2-2, the full variable domain reads DGGITQSPKYLFRKEGQNVTLSCEQNLNHDAMYWYRQDPGQGLRLIYYSQIVNDFQKGDIAEGYSVSREKKESFPLTVTSAQKNPTAFYLCASRDRGINTGELFFGEGSRLTVL.

The chain is built from TRBV6-1 and TRBJ2-3, with 7 bases fitting TRBD2. The germline gives CDR1 MNHNS, CDR2 SASEGT. Trimming removed 2 bases from V and 0 bases from J; junction bases left unmatched: 5. CDR3 length equals 16 residues. The CDR3 reads CASSEKAGWSTDTQYF. Here the CDR3 DNA reads TGTGCCAGCAGTGAAAAAGCGGGATGGAGCACAGATACGCAGTATTTT.

This chain links TRBV18 with TRBJ1-1, with a possible D match to TRBD1 (5 bases). The length of the CDR3 is 16 residues. Trimming left V 2 bases short and J 3 bases short, with 16 bases between. Germline-derived CDR1 and CDR2 are KGHSH and LQKENI. CDR3 sequence reads: CASSPSGQGKDTEAFF. The CDR3 nucleotides read TGTGCCAGCTCACCATCGGGTCAGGGTAAGGACACTGAAGCTTTCTTT.

The chain recombines TRBV29-1 with TRBJ2-1; 9 nucleotides agree with TRBD1. Germline assignment: CDR1 SQVTM and CDR2 ANQGSEA. The CDR3 runs 17 residues. The V and J ends lost 4 bases and 5 bases, in that order; junction bases with no gene match: 15. CDR3 sequence: CSVGASWGTGINNEQFF. DNA for the CDR3: TGCAGCGTTGGGGCCTCTTGGGGGACAGGGATCAACAATGAGCAGTTCTTC.

This clone showed up just once. The rearrangement joins TRBV6-1 to TRBJ1-1; 7 bases agree with TRBD1. J was trimmed by 6 bases and V by 4 bases; bases with no gene match: 14. Looked up from germline, CDR1 is MNHNS and CDR2 is SASEGT. The CDR3 consists of 16 residues. The CDR3 loop reads CASSGRQGEGLPEAFF. DNA for the CDR3: TGTGCCAGCAGTGGACGACAGGGTGAGGGCCTACCTGAAGCTTTCTTT.

This clone has more than one count but fewer than ten. The chain couples TRBV2 to TRBJ1-6; D is perhaps TRBD1 (5 bases). The CDR3 has 13 residues. V lost 9 bases, J lost 10 bases, and 16 bases lay in between. Germline assignment: CDR1 SNHLY and CDR2 FYNNEI. CDR3 loop: CASKVGADSPLHF. DNA of the CDR3: TGTGCCAGTAAGGTAGGGGCTGACTCACCCCTCCACTTT.

The chain combines TRBV19 with TRBJ1-1; a possible D gene is TRBD1 (5 bases). The CDR3 sequence is 13 residues long. The germline gives CDR1 LNHDA, CDR2 SQIVND (reference sequence). The V gene lost 9 bases and the J gene lost 3 bases, with 14 bases spanning the gap. The CDR3 is CASSKGRDTEAFF. CDR3 nucleotides: TGTGCCAGCTCGAAGGGGAGGGACACTGAAGCTTTCTTT.

The chain carries TRBV21-1 and TRBJ1-2; the table names TRBD1, a call not compared with the DNA. TRBV21-1 is flagged as a pseudogene. The CDR3 is 13 amino acids. Here the CDR3 reads CASSKGQDYGYTF. Written as DNA, the CDR3 is TGTGCCAGCAGCAAAGGACAAGACTATGGCTACACCTTC.

This clone was detected only once. This chain connects TRBV19 to TRBJ1-2, with D possibly matching TRBD1 (6 bases). The germline V and J ends were trimmed by 5 bases and 4 bases, with 14 bases remaining between them. This CDR3 contains 14 residues. Germline CDR1 and CDR2: LNHDA and SQIVND (reference sequence). The CDR3 sequence is CASSRDTKIYGYTF. CDR3 nucleotide sequence: TGTGCCAGTAGTCGGGACACAAAAATCTATGGCTACACCTTC. The entire variable domain, with the rest obtained from reference TRBV19 and TRBJ1-2, is as follows: DGGITQSPKYLFRKEGQNVTLSCEQNLNHDAMYWYRQDPGQGLRLIYYSQIVNDFQKGDIAEGYSVSREKKESFPLTVTSAQKNPTAFYLCASSRDTKIYGYTFGSGTRLTVV.

This chain joins TRBV7-2 and TRBJ2-5; 8 bases are shared with TRBD1. The CDR3 loop spans 13 amino acids. Trimming took 4 bases from V and 13 from J; bases not matched to a gene: 11. CDR1 is SGHTA, CDR2 FQGNSA, per germline. CDR3 in DNA: TGTGCCAGCAGCTCCGGACAGGGTTTGGCCCCGTACTTC. Protein product: CASSSGQGLAPYF.

The chain employs TRBV5-1 and TRBJ2-1; tentatively, D is TRBD1 (5 bases). Germline V gene sequence: CDR1 SGHRS, CDR2 YFSETQ. V was clipped by 4 bases and J by 0 bases, with 8 bases between them. The CDR3 covers 14 residues. The CDR3 loop reads CASSRGSSYNEQFF. CDR3 bases: TGCGCCAGCAGCAGGGGTAGCTCCTACAATGAGCAGTTCTTC. Looking up the rest from reference TRBV5-1 and TRBJ2-1 gives the full variable domain: KAGVTQTPRYLIKTRGQQVTLSCSPISGHRSVSWYQQTPGQGLQFLFEYFSETQRNKGNFPGRFSGRQFSNSRSEMNVSTLELGDSALYLCASSRGSSYNEQFFGPGTRLTVL.

V gene TRBV19 combines with J gene TRBJ1-2; D might be TRBD1 (5 bases). Trimming stripped 3 bases from V and 7 bases from J, with 15 bases between. Germline-derived CDR1 and CDR2 are LNHDA and SQIVND (reference sequence). The CDR3 is made up of 14 amino acids. This chain's CDR3 is CASSIEFQGGGYTF. The DNA for the CDR3 is TGTGCCAGTAGTATTGAGTTCCAGGGAGGTGGCTACACCTTC.

Points on this clone: Within the sample, other DNA sequences also encode this same CDR3. V is TRBV27 and J is TRBJ2-2, with 7 bases matching TRBD1. The V gene's germline CDR1 is MNHEY and CDR2 SMNVEV (reference sequence). CDR3 size: 16 residues. J was trimmed by 1 base and V by 5 bases; bases with no gene match: 7. CDR3 loop: CASSHRTGMNTGELFF. CDR3 coding DNA: TGTGCCAGCAGTCACAGGACAGGAATGAACACCGGGGAGCTGTTTTTT.

This clone has just a few counts. This chain joins TRBV7-8 and TRBJ1-5, with a tentative D call TRBD1 (6 bases). V was pared by 6 bases and J by 6 bases, with 12 bases between. Germline V gene sequence: CDR1 SGHVS, CDR2 FQNEAQ. The CDR3 contains 13 residues. CDR3 region: CASSLQGSQPQHF. The DNA for the CDR3 is TGTGCCAGCAGTTTACAGGGAAGTCAGCCCCAGCATTTT.

On this clone itself: The limits of the CDR3 on the DNA are not certain, so only TCRdb's listed CDR3 is given. This sequence joins TRBV6-2 or TRBV6-3 and TRBJ1-1. Termini included, the CDR3 measures 13 amino acids. CDR1 is MNHEY, CDR2 SVGEGT, per germline. This CDR3 reads CASSYFGPGGAFF.

This sequence joins TRBV19 and TRBJ1-1; the match to TRBD1 covers 10 bases. J lost 2 bases, V lost 4 bases, and 10 bases had no gene match. The CDR3 contains 17 residues. The germline CDR1 and CDR2 sequences are LNHDA and SQIVND (reference sequence). CDR3 residues: CASSTADRGLINTEAFF. The CDR3 bases are TGTGCCAGTAGTACAGCCGACAGGGGGCTTATTAACACTGAAGCTTTCTTT.

V and J are TRBV6-5 and TRBJ2-1; tentative D call: TRBD1 (6 bases). Trimming took off 6 bases at V and 9 bases at J, with 15 bases between the two ends. The CDR3 totals 13 residues. Germline CDR1 and CDR2: MNHEY and SVGAGI. For the CDR3, the DNA is TGTGCCAGCAGGGACAGTCGAAGAGGTGAGCAGTTCTTC. It specifies CASRDSRRGEQFF.

The J gene is TRBJ2-7, the V gene TRBV29-1, with TRBD2 identical over 10 bases. V trimming: 1 base; J trimming: 9 bases; junction bases outside the gene matches: 9. Germline values: CDR1 SQVTM, CDR2 ANQGSEA. This CDR3 is built from 14 residues. The CDR3, as DNA: TGCAGCGTTGAAGCATCTAGCGGGAGTGGGGCGCAGTACTTC. It specifies CSVEASSGSGAQYF.

This clone was seen only a few times. The V call is TRBV5-1, the J call TRBJ2-3; D gene ambiguous. This CDR3 is 14 amino acids long. The germline V gene encodes CDR1 SGHRS and CDR2 YFSETQ. Trimming cost V 3 bases and J 4 bases, with 12 bases left between them. CDR3 region: CASSSLVNSDTQYF. CDR3 DNA sequence: TGCGCCAGCAGCTCCCTGGTAAACTCAGATACGCAGTATTTT.

The V and J genes are TRBV10-3 and TRBJ2-3; 7 nucleotides agree with TRBD2. V was pared by 9 bases and J by 0 bases, with 9 bases of the junction left unmatched. The CDR3 spans 15 residues. The germline CDR1 and CDR2 sequences are ENHRY and SYGVKD. CDR3 DNA: TGTGCCATTGGCCTCGCGGGGGAAAGCACAGATACGCAGTATTTT. This translates into CAIGLAGESTDTQYF.

This clone was recorded a few times. This sequence joins TRBV5-5 and TRBJ1-1; maybe TRBD1 (6 bases). The V gene lost 0 bases and the J gene lost 8 bases, with 14 bases spanning the gap. Per germline, CDR1 SGHKS and CDR2 YYEKEE (reference sequence). This CDR3 comprises 14 residues. CDR3 coding DNA: TGTGCCAGCAGCTTGGGGCAGGACAGATTAGAAGCTTTCTTT. As protein: CASSLGQDRLEAFF.

This clone was seen repeatedly, ten times or more. The V and J genes are TRBV7-2 and TRBJ1-3; D uncertain. There are 14 residues in the CDR3. The germline CDR1 and CDR2 sequences are SGHTA and FQGNSA. The ends were cut back, 4 bases at V and 1 base at J, with 8 bases in the middle. The CDR3 sequence is CASSSGASGNTIYF. The CDR3, as DNA: TGTGCCAGCAGCTCCGGTGCATCTGGAAACACCATATATTTT. Variable domain in full (rest from reference TRBV7-2 and TRBJ1-3): GAGVSQSPSNKVTEKGKDVELRCDPISGHTALYWYRQSLGQGLEFLIYFQGNSAPDKSGLPSDRFSAERTGGSVSTLTIQRTQQEDSAVYLCASSSGASGNTIYFGEGSWLTVV.